The clone carrying this T cell receptor (beta chain) was detected ten times or more. This entry comes from a study of T-cell reconstitution after alpha-beta-depleted transplantation in children. Library preparation (for TCRbeta) was performed with unique molecular identifiers. TCRdb processed the PCR reads anew with MiXCR; each CDR3 protein has one entry. The data hold some 200,000 distinct CDR3 sequences, with 13% to 15% observed a single time. Germline CDR1 is SGHNT and CDR2 is YYREEE (reference sequence). J was trimmed by 0 bases and V by 3 bases; bases with no gene match: 2. The CDR3 contains 14 residues.

Sequencing used PBMCs from the stem cell graft donor, obtained from the stem cell graft. The chain recombines TRBV5-4 with TRBJ1-1; 7 bases line up with TRBD1. The TCR originated in a human donor who donated a stem cell graft to a child with acute lymphoblastic leukemia. The CDR3 spells CASSSGQLNTEAFF. In DNA form, the CDR3 reads TGTGCCAGCAGCTCGGGACAGTTGAACACTGAAGCTTTCTTT.